This TCR beta chain was found in a study of monozygotic twins with inflammatory bowel disease. General study findings and limits: Possibly reflecting limited power, no difference in repertoire similarity was found between concordant and discordant twins. Varying immunosuppressive regimens may have increased patient repertoire variability. Healthy co-twins, by inverse Simpson, had higher TCRbeta diversity than their siblings with IBD.

TCRdb re-called the 5' RACE reads and catalogs CDR3 proteins one per entry, DNA excluded. In total, the table holds approximately 210,000 distinct CDR3 sequences. Per the germline V gene, CDR1 is LNHDA and CDR2 is SQIVND (reference sequence). The CDR3 sequence is 14 residues long. Points on this clonotype: Its antigen remains unknown.

After skipping T cell sorting, the authors isolated total RNA from whole blood. The chain is built from TRBV19 and TRBJ1-1; TCRdb's assignment of TRBD1 cannot be checked, as there is no DNA. Material: blood. The sequence derives from a human donor with ulcerative colitis or Crohn's disease, or a healthy co-twin of an affected twin (not recorded which). CDR3 in amino acids: CASSPNRVGTEAFF. The full variable domain, with the rest looked up from reference TRBV19 and TRBJ1-1, is DGGITQSPKYLFRKEGQNVTLSCEQNLNHDAMYWYRQDPGQGLRLIYYSQIVNDFQKGDIAEGYSVSREKKESFPLTVTSAQKNPTAFYLCASSPNRVGTEAFFGQGTRLTVV.